This TCR beta chain is from a study of cytomegalovirus exposure and HLA in healthy donors. Study-wide background: One earlier analysis, a look at 180 million or so T cells, found about 110 million unique TCR beta sequences.

Study outcomes and limitations: Researchers counted approximately 160 TCR beta chains as cytomegalovirus-associated.

This clone has a handful of counts. The antigen remains undetermined. V dropped 4 bases and J dropped 4 bases, with 20 bases sitting between them. The germline gives CDR1 SGHNT, CDR2 YYREEE (reference sequence). The CDR3 has 16 amino acids. The PCR had 60 Vbeta and 13 Jbeta primers. Measured with immunoSEQ multiplex PCR; TCRdb has only the in-frame clones, and not every one. The table records 100,000 to 150,000 clones, 65% to 90% of them present only once. The sample consisted of PBMCs. The sequence was collected from a man aged 25 to 45 in good health and CMV-seronegative. The gene calls are TRBV5-4 and TRBJ1-2, with D possibly TRBD1 on 5 matching bases. CDR3 DNA: TGTGCCAGCAGCAACGGGGGGGACGAAAGGTTCTATGGCTACACCTTC. Protein: CASSNGGDERFYGYTF.